The 7 T cell receptor beta chains given below trace back to one sample, sequenced in a study of blood T cell repertoires in COVID-19. Clones were read by immunoSEQ multiplex PCR, and TCRdb kept only the in-frame ones, dropping some. The table shows around 230,000 clones, with roughly 85% occurring only once. The sample consisted of PBMCs or T cells enriched from blood (not recorded which). The receptors come from a woman between 40 and 50 years old with acute COVID-19.

This clone has just one count. In nucleotides, the CDR3 is TGTGCCAGCAGCCAACTATGGGACAGGGGGCGGACTGAAGCTTTCTTT. Translated: CASSQLWDRGRTEAFF. The chain links TRBV14 to TRBJ1-1; 12 bases agree with TRBD1. Germline trimming cut 2 bases from V and 5 bases from J; bases unmatched to any gene: 6. Germline V gene lookup returns CDR1 SGHDN and CDR2 FVKESK. CDR3 length: 16 amino acids. The entire variable domain, with the rest obtained from reference TRBV14 and TRBJ1-1, is as follows: EAGVTQFPSHSVIEKGQTVTLRCDPISGHDNLYWYRRVMGKEIKFLLHFVKESKQDESGMPNNRFLAERTGGTYSTLKVQPAELEDSGVYFCASSQLWDRGRTEAFFGQGTRLTVV.

V and J are TRBV11-2 and TRBJ1-2; D might be TRBD1 (5 bases). V shed 0 bases and J shed 3 bases, with 8 bases lying between them. Per the germline V gene, CDR1 is SGHAT and CDR2 is FQNNGV. The CDR3 loop spans 14 amino acids. The CDR3 DNA reads as TGTGCCAGCAGCTTAGATGGCAGGGACTATGGCTACACCTTC. Protein: CASSLDGRDYGYTF.

This clone was seen repeatedly, ten times or more. The chain uses TRBV6-5 and TRBJ1-2, with 12 bases lining up with TRBD1. CDR3 size: 14 residues. Germline loops: CDR1 MNHEY, CDR2 SVGAGI. With 7 bases clipped from V and 6 bases from J, the junction kept 6 bases outside the gene matches. The CDR3 DNA reads as TGTGCCAGCACCGCCGGGACAGGGGGCCATGGCTACACCTTC. Translation: CASTAGTGGHGYTF.

This clone has just one count. The chain carries TRBV19 and TRBJ1-3; weak D call: TRBD1 (5 bases). The V gene lost 9 bases and the J gene lost 1 base, with 7 bases spanning the gap. The germline V gene has CDR1 LNHDA and CDR2 SQIVND (reference sequence). The CDR3 has 12 amino acids. The CDR3 reads CASGGSGNTIYF. The CDR3 DNA is TGTGCCAGCGGGGGTTCTGGAAACACCATATATTTT.

The chain joins TRBV15 to TRBJ1-5, with unresolved D. CDR1 is LNHNV and CDR2 is YYDKDF in the germline V gene (reference sequence). Trimming left V 2 bases short and J 5 bases short, with 4 bases between. The CDR3 is made up of 12 amino acids. The DNA of the CDR3 is TGTGCCACCAGCAGACTCGATCAGCCCCAGCATTTT. It yields the protein CATSRLDQPQHF.

The chain combines TRBV4-3 with TRBJ2-7; D is perhaps TRBD2 (6 bases). Germline-derived CDR1 and CDR2 are LGHNA and YSLEER. The CDR3 totals 16 residues. V gave up 1 base and J gave up 2 bases, with 15 bases separating them. This CDR3 is CASSQGRGLGAYEQYF. Written as DNA, the CDR3 is TGCGCCAGCAGCCAAGGACGGGGGTTGGGGGCCTACGAGCAGTACTTC.

V usage is TRBV6-1 and J usage is TRBJ1-1, with TRBD1 as a possible D gene (6 bases). CDR1 and CDR2 from the germline V gene are MNHNS and SASEGT. V dropped 1 base and J dropped 5 bases, with 20 bases sitting between them. The CDR3 is made up of 17 amino acids. Here the CDR3 DNA reads TGTGCCAGCAGTGAAGAAGGGTGGGACAATAGGAGGACTGAAGCTTTCTTT. Protein sequence: CASSEEGWDNRRTEAFF.